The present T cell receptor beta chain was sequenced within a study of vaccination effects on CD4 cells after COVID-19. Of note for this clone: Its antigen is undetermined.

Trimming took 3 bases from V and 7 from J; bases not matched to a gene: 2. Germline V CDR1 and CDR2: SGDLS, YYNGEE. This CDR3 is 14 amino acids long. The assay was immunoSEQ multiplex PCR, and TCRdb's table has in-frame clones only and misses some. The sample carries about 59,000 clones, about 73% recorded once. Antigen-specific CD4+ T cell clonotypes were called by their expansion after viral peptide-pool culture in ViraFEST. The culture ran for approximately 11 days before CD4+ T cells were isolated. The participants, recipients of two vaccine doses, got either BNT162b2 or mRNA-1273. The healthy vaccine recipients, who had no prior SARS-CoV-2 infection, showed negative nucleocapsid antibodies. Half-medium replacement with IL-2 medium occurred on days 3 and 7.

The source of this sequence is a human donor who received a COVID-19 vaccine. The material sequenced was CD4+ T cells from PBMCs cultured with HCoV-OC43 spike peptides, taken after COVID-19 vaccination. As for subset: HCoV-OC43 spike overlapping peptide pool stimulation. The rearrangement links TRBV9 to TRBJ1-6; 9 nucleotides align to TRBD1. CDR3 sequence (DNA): TGTGCCAGCAGCGCCGACAGGGGGAATTCACCCCTCCACTTT. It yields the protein CASSADRGNSPLHF.